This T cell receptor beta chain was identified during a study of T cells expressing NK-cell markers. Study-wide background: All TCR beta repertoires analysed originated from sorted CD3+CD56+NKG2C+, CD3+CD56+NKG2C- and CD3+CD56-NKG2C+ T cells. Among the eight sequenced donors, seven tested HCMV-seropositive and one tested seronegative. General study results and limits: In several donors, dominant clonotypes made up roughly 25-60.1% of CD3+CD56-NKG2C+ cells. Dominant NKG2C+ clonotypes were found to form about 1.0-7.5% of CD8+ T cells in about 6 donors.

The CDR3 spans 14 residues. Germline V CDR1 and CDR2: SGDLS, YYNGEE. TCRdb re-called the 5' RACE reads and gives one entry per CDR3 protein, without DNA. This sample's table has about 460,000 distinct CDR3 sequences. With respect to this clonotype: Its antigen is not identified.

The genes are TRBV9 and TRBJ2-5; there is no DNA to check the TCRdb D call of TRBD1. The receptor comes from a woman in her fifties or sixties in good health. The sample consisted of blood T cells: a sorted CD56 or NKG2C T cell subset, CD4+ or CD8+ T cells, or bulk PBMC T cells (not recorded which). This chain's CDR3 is CASSVGTGQETQYF.